Each of the 32 T cell receptor beta chains below was sequenced from the same sample in a study of cytomegalovirus exposure and HLA in healthy donors. In the PCR, 60 Vbeta and 13 Jbeta primers were used. This table comes from immunoSEQ multiplex PCR, and its TCRdb copy is limited to in-frame clones, with some not included. The profile shows around 120,000 clones, about four fifths of them singletons. Sample: PBMCs. Receptors were obtained from a woman aged 18 to 35 in good health and CMV-seronegative.

Only one count was recorded for this clone. The chain couples TRBV6-1 to TRBJ1-1, with a tentative D call TRBD1 (6 bases). Trimming cost V 4 bases and J 0 bases, with 12 bases left between them. CDR3 length equals 15 residues. CDR1 and CDR2 (germline): MNHNS, SASEGT. The CDR3 spells CASSGGHRLNTEAFF. In DNA, the CDR3 is TGTGCCAGCAGTGGGGGACACCGCTTGAACACTGAAGCTTTCTTT.

J is TRBJ1-6 and V is TRBV6-4; D might be TRBD1 (5 bases). CDR3 length equals 15 residues. CDR1 MRHNA and CDR2 SNTAGT come from the germline V gene. V was cut by 6 bases and J by 5 bases, with 14 bases left in between. CDR3 protein: CASSPAGTDNSPLHF. The CDR3 DNA follows: TGTGCCAGCAGCCCTGCCGGGACTGATAATTCACCCCTCCACTTT.

The V gene is TRBV5-4, the J gene TRBJ1-5, with 7 bases fitting TRBD1. The CDR3 totals 16 residues. Germline V gene lookup returns CDR1 SGHNT and CDR2 YYREEE (reference sequence). V was pared by 0 bases and J by 1 base, with 4 bases of the junction left unmatched. CDR3 sequence (DNA): TGTGCCAGCAGCTTGGGGGGCAGGGGGAGCAATCAGCCCCAGCATTTT. Translation gives CASSLGGRGSNQPQHF.

The gene calls are TRBV10-3 and TRBJ1-1, with TRBD1 identical over 7 bases. The CDR3 is 15 residues long. In germline, CDR1 is ENHRY, CDR2 SYGVKD. V dropped 1 base and J dropped 1; count of bases not matched to a gene: 3. Here the CDR3 DNA reads TGTGCCATCAGTGAGTTGGGGACAGCGAACACTGAAGCTTTCTTT. This codes for CAISELGTANTEAFF.

The chain combines TRBV30 with TRBJ2-5; 8 bases fit TRBD2. Unmatched junction bases numbered 12, after V lost 2 bases and J lost 7 bases. From germline, CDR1 is GTSNPN and CDR2 SVGIG (reference sequence). The CDR3 covers 15 residues. The DNA of the CDR3 is TGTGCCTGGAGTACGGGGGGGGTCCACAGGAGGACCCAGTACTTC. This gives the protein CAWSTGGVHRRTQYF.

The rearrangement links TRBV11-2 to TRBJ2-7, with D perhaps matching TRBD2 (5 bases). This CDR3 region has 12 residues. The germline gives CDR1 SGHAT, CDR2 FQNNGV. Deletions cut 5 bases from V and 9 bases from J, with 14 bases between. The CDR3 DNA sequence: TGTGCCAGCAGCCGAGGGTGGAACGGGCAGTACTTC. It codes for CASSRGWNGQYF.

This clone was counted only a few times. Other nucleotide sequences from this sample produce the same CDR3. In DNA, the CDR3 is TGTGCCAGCAGTTTACGGGGGAGCAATCAGCCCCAGCATTTT. Translation: CASSLRGSNQPQHF. The J gene is TRBJ1-5, the V gene TRBV27; TRBD1 is a possible D gene (5 bases). Looked up from germline, CDR1 is MNHEY and CDR2 is SMNVEV (reference sequence). The CDR3 length is 14 residues. With 2 bases removed from V and 1 base from J, the gap between germline ends came to 6 bases.

In this sample, this clone turned up a few times. The chain joins TRBV30 to TRBJ1-4; 9 bases agree with TRBD1. The CDR3 has 11 amino acids. The germline gives CDR1 GTSNPN, CDR2 SVGIG (reference sequence). J was trimmed by 10 bases and V by 8 bases; bases with no gene match: 5. The CDR3 protein is CAHRQGGKLFF. Here the CDR3 DNA reads TGTGCCCACCGACAGGGGGGAAAACTGTTTTTT.

The chain recombines TRBV30 with TRBJ1-3, with D possibly TRBD1 on 5 matching bases. The V end lost 2 bases, the J end lost 4 bases, and 9 bases lay between the germline ends. The CDR3 sequence is 13 residues long. Germline V lookup: CDR1 GTSNPN, CDR2 SVGIG (reference sequence). The CDR3 bases are TGTGCCTGGAGTAGGAACAGGGGAAACACCATATATTTT. This encodes CAWSRNRGNTIYF. The full variable domain, its missing parts supplied by reference TRBV30 and TRBJ1-3, is SQTIHQWPATLVQPVGSPLSLECTVEGTSNPNLYWYRQAAGRGLQLLFYSVGIGQISSEVPQNLSASRPQDRQFILSSKKLLLSDSGFYLCAWSRNRGNTIYFGEGSWLTVV.

The CDR3 sequence: CASSPWTSTTSTDTQYF. DNA of the CDR3: TGTGCCAGCAGCCCTTGGACTAGCACTACTAGCACAGATACGCAGTATTTT. The chain couples TRBV13 to TRBJ2-3; the match to TRBD2 covers 8 bases. Germline trimming cut 5 bases from V and 0 bases from J; bases unmatched to any gene: 10. CDR1 is PRHDT, CDR2 FYEKMQ, per germline (reference sequence). CDR3 length: 17 residues.

This chain links TRBV6-1 with TRBJ1-1; D ambiguous. V gave up 8 bases and J gave up 0 bases, with 10 bases separating them. The CDR3 sequence is 13 residues long. Germline V gives CDR1 MNHNS, CDR2 SASEGT. CDR3: CASRKGVNTEAFF. The CDR3 coding sequence is TGTGCCAGCCGCAAGGGAGTGAACACTGAAGCTTTCTTT.

The table lists this clone with a few counts. The V call is TRBV2, the J call TRBJ1-5; TRBD1 matches 9 bases. Germline lookup yields CDR1 SNHLY and CDR2 FYNNEI. J lost 7 bases, V lost 5 bases, and 3 bases had no gene match. The CDR3 is 13 amino acids. The CDR3 DNA is TGTGCCAGCAGTTTACAGGGGGCACAGCCCCAGCATTTT. Protein: CASSLQGAQPQHF.

The CDR3 DNA sequence: TGTGCCAGCAGCCCTAGGGGGAAGAACTATGGCTACACCTTC. The encoded protein is CASSPRGKNYGYTF. This chain links TRBV27 with TRBJ1-2; D perhaps matches TRBD1 (6 bases). V lost 6 bases, J lost 2 bases, and 13 bases lay in between. The length of the CDR3 is 14 residues. The germline V gene encodes CDR1 MNHEY and CDR2 SMNVEV (reference sequence).

The chain couples TRBV4-1 to TRBJ2-7, with TRBD2 as a possible D gene (6 bases). The CDR3 contains 15 residues. V lost 2 bases, J lost 4 bases, and 15 bases lay in between. CDR1 is MGHRA, CDR2 YSYEKL, per germline. In nucleotides, the CDR3 is TGCGCCAGCAGCCAACCAGCAGGGAGGTGGTACGAGCAGTACTTC. It encodes CASSQPAGRWYEQYF.

This clone was seen a handful of times. The rearrangement uses TRBV7-9 and TRBJ1-1; D possibly corresponds to TRBD1 (6 bases). Germline-derived CDR1 and CDR2 are SEHNR and FQNEAQ (reference sequence). V was clipped by 8 bases and J by 0 bases, with 10 bases between them. The CDR3 consists of 13 residues. CDR3 coding DNA: TGTGCCAGCTGGGACATAGTGAACACTGAAGCTTTCTTT. It encodes CASWDIVNTEAFF.

In its sample, this clone was seen a few times. V and J are TRBV5-6 and TRBJ1-6, with D tentatively TRBD1 (5 bases). The germline V and J ends were trimmed by 4 bases and 6 bases, with 11 bases remaining between them. CDR1 and CDR2 from the germline V gene are SGHDT and YYEEEE. The CDR3 extends over 14 amino acids. DNA of the CDR3: TGTGCCAGCAGCATAGACAGAAGTAATTCACCCCTCCACTTT. As protein: CASSIDRSNSPLHF.

This clone has a single count. CDR3 loop: CASSEWLSGVSFSYEQYF. CDR3 coding DNA: TGTGCCAGCAGTGAATGGCTCTCTGGAGTTTCTTTTTCCTACGAGCAGTACTTC. The rearrangement joins TRBV2 to TRBJ2-7, with D unclear. V shed 2 bases and J shed 1 base, with 21 bases lying between them. Looked up from germline, CDR1 is SNHLY and CDR2 is FYNNEI. CDR3 length equals 18 residues.

This chain links TRBV30 with TRBJ2-2; 7 bases fit TRBD2. CDR1 is GTSNPN, CDR2 SVGIG, per germline (reference sequence). The junction had 7 bases not matched to a gene; V was cut back by 1 base and J by 5 bases. The length of the CDR3 is 15 residues. Here the CDR3 DNA reads TGTGCCTGGAGTGGGGTGCAGGGAGGGACCGGGGAGCTGTTTTTT. This sequence encodes CAWSGVQGGTGELFF.

This clone was observed a handful of times. The chain employs TRBV18 and TRBJ2-3; 10 bases line up with TRBD2. V shed 4 bases and J 7 bases; nucleotides not matched to a gene: 11. Per the germline V gene, CDR1 is KGHSH and CDR2 is LQKENI. CDR3 length equals 16 residues. CDR3 protein: CASSHGTSDPSNTQYF. The CDR3 nucleotides are TGTGCCAGCTCACATGGGACTAGCGACCCGTCAAATACGCAGTATTTT.

This chain connects TRBV10-3 to TRBJ2-7; TRBD2 matches 10 bases. Germline loops: CDR1 ENHRY, CDR2 SYGVKD. The CDR3 runs to 13 residues. V lost 6 bases, J lost 3 bases, and 2 bases stayed unmatched. CDR3 sequence (DNA): TGTGCCATCAGGCCTAGCGGGGGCTACGAGCAGTACTTC. This encodes CAIRPSGGYEQYF.

The J gene is TRBJ2-1, the V gene TRBV5-4; 9 bases agree with TRBD2. The CDR3 spans 17 residues. After removal of 2 bases from V and 5 bases from J, the junction contained 11 bases not matched to a gene. Germline CDR1 SGHNT, CDR2 YYREEE (reference sequence). The CDR3: CASSFAAGGGRDNEQFF. CDR3 nucleotide sequence: TGTGCCAGCAGCTTTGCAGCGGGGGGCGGCAGAGACAATGAGCAGTTCTTC.

This chain connects TRBV10-3 to TRBJ1-5, with 12 bases lining up with TRBD1. The V gene end was trimmed by 8 bases and the J gene end by 4 bases; junction bases not matched to a gene: 12. The CDR3 runs 17 residues. Germline V lookup: CDR1 ENHRY, CDR2 SYGVKD. CDR3 amino acids: CAIGTPGQGAGNQPQHF. The DNA of the CDR3 is TGTGCCATCGGGACCCCGGGACAGGGGGCGGGAAATCAGCCCCAGCATTTT.

This clone showed up just a few times. The rearrangement links TRBV30 to TRBJ1-5; TRBD1 aligns across 8 bases. The V and J ends lost 2 bases and 6 bases, in that order; junction bases with no gene match: 9. The V gene's germline CDR1 is GTSNPN and CDR2 SVGIG (reference sequence). The CDR3 covers 15 residues. CDR3 coding DNA: TGTGCCTGGAGTCACGACAGGGGAGTGGGTCAGCCCCAGCATTTT. Residues: CAWSHDRGVGQPQHF.

The rearrangement links TRBV7-8 to TRBJ2-7; 11 positions match TRBD1. This CDR3 is 14 amino acids long. Germline CDR1 is SGHVS and CDR2 is FQNEAQ. V trimming: 4 bases; J trimming: 5 bases; junction bases outside the gene matches: 4. CDR3 residues: CASSYPGQGDEQYF. The CDR3 region has the DNA TGTGCCAGCAGCTACCCGGGACAGGGGGACGAGCAGTACTTC.

The chain is built from TRBV6-5 and TRBJ2-7; 9 bases fit TRBD1. The germline CDR1 and CDR2 sequences are MNHEY and SVGAGI. Germline trimming cut 2 bases from V and 4 bases from J; bases unmatched to any gene: 3. The CDR3 sequence is 14 residues long. CDR3 nucleotide sequence: TGTGCCAGCAGTTACGGGACAGGGAGGTACGAGCAGTACTTC. Protein product: CASSYGTGRYEQYF.

J is TRBJ1-2 and V is TRBV6-1; D may be TRBD1 (6 bases). The CDR3 sequence is 13 residues long. Germline CDR1 and CDR2: MNHNS and SASEGT. V dropped 7 bases and J dropped 4 bases, with 13 bases sitting between them. This CDR3 is CASIRGGGYGYTF. CDR3 DNA: TGTGCCAGCATCCGGGGAGGGGGCTATGGCTACACCTTC.

J is TRBJ2-2 and V is TRBV14; TRBD1 aligns across 9 bases. V lost 1 base and J lost 3; bases outside the gene matches: 9. CDR3 length: 18 amino acids. Germline V gene sequence: CDR1 SGHDN, CDR2 FVKESK. The CDR3, as DNA: TGTGCCAGCAGCCAAGCCCAAACAGGGGGCTGGTACACCGGGGAGCTGTTTTTT. It codes for CASSQAQTGGWYTGELFF. The variable domain in full, with the rest retrieved from reference TRBV14 and TRBJ2-2, is EAGVTQFPSHSVIEKGQTVTLRCDPISGHDNLYWYRRVMGKEIKFLLHFVKESKQDESGMPNNRFLAERTGGTYSTLKVQPAELEDSGVYFCASSQAQTGGWYTGELFFGEGSRLTVL.

This clone was found a few times. The rearrangement uses TRBV28 and TRBJ2-7, with D possibly TRBD1 on 5 matching bases. The V end lost 5 bases, the J end lost 4 bases, and 12 bases lay between the germline ends. Germline V gene sequence: CDR1 MDHEN, CDR2 SYDVKM. The CDR3 totals 13 residues. The DNA of the CDR3 is TGTGCCAGCAGTCCGATCCAGGGTTACGAGCAGTACTTC. The encoded protein is CASSPIQGYEQYF.

The rearrangement joins TRBV29-1 to TRBJ2-7; 16 nucleotides match TRBD2. The germline V gene has CDR1 SQVTM and CDR2 ANQGSEA. Losses at the gene ends were 7 bases for V and 0 bases for J; bases not matched to a gene: 3. CDR3 length: 15 amino acids. In DNA, the CDR3 is TGCAGCGGGGGACTAGCGGGGGGGAGCTCCTACGAGCAGTACTTC. Translation gives CSGGLAGGSSYEQYF.

The DNA of the CDR3 is TGTGCCAGTAGTGCGGACAGGGGGAACACTGAAGCTTTCTTT. This translates into CASSADRGNTEAFF. The chain combines TRBV19 with TRBJ1-1, with 9 bases lining up with TRBD1. CDR3 length equals 14 residues. J gave up 1 base and V 5 bases, and 2 bases lay outside the gene matches. Germline V CDR1 and CDR2: LNHDA, SQIVND (reference sequence).

The V call is TRBV25-1, the J call TRBJ2-5; weak D call: TRBD1 (5 bases). The CDR3 is 16 amino acids. Looked up from germline, CDR1 is MGHDK and CDR2 is SYGVNS. Trimming left V 5 bases short and J 5 bases short, with 21 bases between. CDR3 in amino acids: CASSRHSRGRKETQYF. The DNA for the CDR3 is TGTGCCAGCAGTCGCCACTCAAGGGGCAGAAAGGAGACCCAGTACTTC.

The V call is TRBV2, the J call TRBJ1-3; 7 bases map to TRBD1. CDR1 and CDR2 from the germline V gene are SNHLY and FYNNEI. The CDR3 length is 16 residues. V lost 6 bases, J lost 0 bases, and 8 bases stayed unmatched. CDR3 bases: TGTGCCAGCAGCCCAACAGGGGCCAACTCTGGAAACACCATATATTTT. As protein: CASSPTGANSGNTIYF.